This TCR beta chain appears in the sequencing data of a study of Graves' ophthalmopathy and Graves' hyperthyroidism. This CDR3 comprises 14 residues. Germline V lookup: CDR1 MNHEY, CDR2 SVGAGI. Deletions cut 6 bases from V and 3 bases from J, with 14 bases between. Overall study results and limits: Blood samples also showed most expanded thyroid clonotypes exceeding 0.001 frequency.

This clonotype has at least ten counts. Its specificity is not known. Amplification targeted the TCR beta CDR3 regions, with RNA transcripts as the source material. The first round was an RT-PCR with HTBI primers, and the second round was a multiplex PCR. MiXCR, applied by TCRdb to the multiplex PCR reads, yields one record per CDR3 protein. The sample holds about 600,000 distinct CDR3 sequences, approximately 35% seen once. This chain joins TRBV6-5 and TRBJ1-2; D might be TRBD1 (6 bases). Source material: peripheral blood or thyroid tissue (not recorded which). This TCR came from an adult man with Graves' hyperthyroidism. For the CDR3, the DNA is TGTGCCAGCAGCGAGGGGGATGTGGACTATGGCTACACCTTC. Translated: CASSEGDVDYGYTF.